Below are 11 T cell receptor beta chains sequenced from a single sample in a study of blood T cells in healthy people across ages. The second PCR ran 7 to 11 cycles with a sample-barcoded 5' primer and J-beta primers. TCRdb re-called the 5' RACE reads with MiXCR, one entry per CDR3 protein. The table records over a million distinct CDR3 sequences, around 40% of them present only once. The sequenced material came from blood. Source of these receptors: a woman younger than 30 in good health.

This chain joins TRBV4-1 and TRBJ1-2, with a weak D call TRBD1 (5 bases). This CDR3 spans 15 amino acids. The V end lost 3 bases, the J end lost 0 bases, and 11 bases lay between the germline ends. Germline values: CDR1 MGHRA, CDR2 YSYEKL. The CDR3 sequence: CASSQGGGANYGYTF. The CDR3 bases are TGCGCCAGCAGCCAGGGGGGGGGAGCTAACTATGGCTACACCTTC.

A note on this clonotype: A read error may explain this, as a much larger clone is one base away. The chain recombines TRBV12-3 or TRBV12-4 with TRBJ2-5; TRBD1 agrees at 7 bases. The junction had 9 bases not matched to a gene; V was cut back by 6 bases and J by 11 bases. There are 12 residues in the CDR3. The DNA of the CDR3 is TGTGCCAGCAGGGGACAGTACAATGAGCAGTACTTC. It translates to CASRGQYNEQYF.

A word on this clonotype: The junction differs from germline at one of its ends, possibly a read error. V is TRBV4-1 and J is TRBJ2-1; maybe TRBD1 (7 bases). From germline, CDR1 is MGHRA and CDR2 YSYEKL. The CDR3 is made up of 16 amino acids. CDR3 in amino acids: CASSQGWRGPYNERFF. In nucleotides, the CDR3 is TGCGCCAGCAGCCAAGGTTGGAGGGGGCCCTACAATGAGCGGTTCTTC.

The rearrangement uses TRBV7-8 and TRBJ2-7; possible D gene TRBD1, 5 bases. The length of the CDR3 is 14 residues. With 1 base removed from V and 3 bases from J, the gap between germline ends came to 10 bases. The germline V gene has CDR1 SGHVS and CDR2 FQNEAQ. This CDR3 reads CASSLVAGHYEQYF. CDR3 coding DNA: TGTGCCAGCAGCTTAGTGGCAGGGCACTACGAGCAGTACTTC. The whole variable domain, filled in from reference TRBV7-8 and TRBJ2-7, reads GAGVSQSPRYKVAKRGQDVALRCDPISGHVSLFWYQQALGQGPEFLTYFQNEAQLDKSGLPSDRFFAERPEGSVSTLKIQRTQQEDSAVYLCASSLVAGHYEQYFGPGTRLTVT.

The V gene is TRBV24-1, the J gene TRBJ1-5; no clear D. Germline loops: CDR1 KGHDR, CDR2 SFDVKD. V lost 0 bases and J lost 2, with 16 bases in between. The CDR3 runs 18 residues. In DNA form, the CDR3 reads TGTGCCACCAGTGATTTGGGTCCTGGAAGCTGGGGCAATCAGCCCCAGCATTTT. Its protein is CATSDLGPGSWGNQPQHF.

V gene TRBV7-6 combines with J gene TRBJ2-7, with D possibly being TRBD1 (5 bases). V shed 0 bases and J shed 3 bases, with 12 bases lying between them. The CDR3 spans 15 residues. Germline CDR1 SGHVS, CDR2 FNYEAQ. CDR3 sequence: CASSLAPQGIYEQYF. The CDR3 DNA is TGTGCCAGCAGCTTAGCGCCTCAGGGTATCTACGAGCAGTACTTC.

The CDR3 DNA follows: TGTGCCAGCAGCCTCCAAAATTACAGAGGAAACACCATATATTTT. Translating it yields CASSLQNYRGNTIYF. The chain combines TRBV6-1 with TRBJ1-3; D is undetermined. Per the germline V gene, CDR1 is MNHNS and CDR2 is SASEGT. The length of the CDR3 is 15 residues. V lost 6 bases to trimming and J lost 4 bases, with 16 bases between them.

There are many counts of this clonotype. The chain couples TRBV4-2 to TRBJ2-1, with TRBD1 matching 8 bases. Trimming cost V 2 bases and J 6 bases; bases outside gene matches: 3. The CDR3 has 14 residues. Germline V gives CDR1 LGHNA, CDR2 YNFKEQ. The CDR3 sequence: CASSQTTGGNEQFF. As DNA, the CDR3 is TGTGCCAGCAGCCAAACCACAGGGGGCAATGAGCAGTTCTTC.

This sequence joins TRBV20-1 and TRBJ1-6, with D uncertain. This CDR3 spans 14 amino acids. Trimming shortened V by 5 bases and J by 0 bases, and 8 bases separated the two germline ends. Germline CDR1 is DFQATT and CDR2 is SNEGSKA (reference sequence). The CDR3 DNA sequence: TGCAGTGCTGGACGGAGCTCCTATAATTCACCCCTCCACTTT. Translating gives CSAGRSSYNSPLHF.

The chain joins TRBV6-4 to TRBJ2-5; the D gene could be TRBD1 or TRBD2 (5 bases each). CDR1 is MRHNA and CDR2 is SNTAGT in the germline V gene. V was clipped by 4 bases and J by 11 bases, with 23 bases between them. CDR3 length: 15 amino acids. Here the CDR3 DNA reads TGTGCCAGCAGTGCCCTCTGGGACCAGAAGTATGAGCAGTACTTC. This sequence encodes CASSALWDQKYEQYF.

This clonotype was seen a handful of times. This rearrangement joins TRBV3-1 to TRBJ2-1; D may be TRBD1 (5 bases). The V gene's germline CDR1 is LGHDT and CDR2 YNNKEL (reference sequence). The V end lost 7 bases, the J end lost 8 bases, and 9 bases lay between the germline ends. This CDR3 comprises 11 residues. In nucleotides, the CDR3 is TGTGCCAGCACCAGGGCCCATGAGCAGTTCTTC. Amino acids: CASTRAHEQFF.